This T cell receptor beta chain was obtained from a study of T cells after posttransplantation cyclophosphamide. Broader study findings: After PTCy, TRB diversity resembled that of CNI/methotrexate controls.

The table came from immunoSEQ multiplex PCR; TCRdb's copy has only in-frame clones and leaves some out. The table records about 8,000 clones, 91% of them present only once. Trimming removed 9 bases from V and 1 base from J, with 18 bases in between. The germline gives CDR1 LNHDA, CDR2 SQIVND (reference sequence). CDR3 length: 16 residues. Concerning this clone itself: Its antigen is currently unknown.

The source of this sequence is a woman in her fifties or sixties in good health and a related stem cell transplant donor. The sequenced sample consisted of CD4+ T cells sorted from blood. The chain is built from TRBV19 and TRBJ2-2; possible D gene TRBD2, 5 bases. CDR3 amino acids: CASTPPGNRNTGELFF. CDR3 nucleotides: TGTGCCAGCACCCCCCCCGGGAACAGGAACACCGGGGAGCTGTTTTTT.